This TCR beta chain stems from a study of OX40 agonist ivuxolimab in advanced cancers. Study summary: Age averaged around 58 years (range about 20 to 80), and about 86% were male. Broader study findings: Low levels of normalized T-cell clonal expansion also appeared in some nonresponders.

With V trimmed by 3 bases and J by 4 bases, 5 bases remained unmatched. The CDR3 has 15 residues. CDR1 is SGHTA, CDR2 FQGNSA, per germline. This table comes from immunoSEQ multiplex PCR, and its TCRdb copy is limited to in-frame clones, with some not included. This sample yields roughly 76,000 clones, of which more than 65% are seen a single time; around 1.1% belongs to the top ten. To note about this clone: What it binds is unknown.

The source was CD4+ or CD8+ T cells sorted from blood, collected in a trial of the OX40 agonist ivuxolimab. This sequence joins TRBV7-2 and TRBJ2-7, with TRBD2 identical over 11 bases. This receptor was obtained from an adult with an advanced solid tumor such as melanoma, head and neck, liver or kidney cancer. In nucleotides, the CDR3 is TGTGCCAGCAGCTTTAGCGGGGGGGTTCGATACGAGCAGTACTTC. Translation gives CASSFSGGVRYEQYF.